This T cell receptor beta chain was retrieved from a study of T-cell memory formation after mild COVID-19. As for the study in general: TCR clusters showed largely donor specificity. Study outcomes and limitations: Clones that contracted from day 15 to 85 were balanced CD4/CD8, while later expanders leaned CD4+.

Using constant-segment primers, 5'RACE produced TCR alpha and TCR beta cDNA libraries carrying sample barcodes and UMIs. MiXCR, applied by TCRdb to the 5' RACE reads, yields one record per CDR3 protein. In the table there are around 440,000 distinct CDR3 sequences, over 15% of which are singletons. Germline V gene lookup returns CDR1 DFQATT and CDR2 SNEGSKA (reference sequence). This CDR3 is 15 amino acids long. V was pared by 2 bases and J by 2 bases, with 5 bases of the junction left unmatched. This clonotype was picked up a small number of times. Antigen unknown. The sample taken for sequencing was PBMCs or a T cell subset sorted from them (not recorded which). This chain uses TRBV20-1 with TRBJ1-2, with TRBD1 matching over 10 bases. The clonotype comes from an adult woman who had mild COVID-19 (a few samples of this study predate the infection). Cell type and time point are not known. CDR3 DNA sequence: TGCAGTGCTAGACCCCGACAGGGGGCAAACTATGGCTACACCTTC. Its protein product is CSARPRQGANYGYTF.